Described below is a single T cell receptor (beta chain) sequence and its context. The sample comes from a study of OX40 agonist ivuxolimab in advanced cancers. Study overall: Across the patients, intravenous ivuxolimab was delivered every 2 weeks at 0.01 to 10 mg/kg.

Repertoires were generated with immunoSEQ multiplex PCR, while TCRdb's copy carries only in-frame clones and drops some. Among 50,000 to 65,000 clones, 70% to 90% were seen once, and the ten largest hold 15% to 20%. CDR1 and CDR2 (germline): SEHNR, FQNEAQ (reference sequence). J gave up 0 bases and V 4 bases, and 7 bases lay outside the gene matches. This CDR3 has 17 amino acids. This chain connects TRBV7-9 to TRBJ2-1; 9 bases are a match to TRBD1. The receptor comes from an adult with an advanced solid tumor such as melanoma, head and neck, liver or kidney cancer. The starting material was CD4+ or CD8+ T cells sorted from blood, obtained in a trial of the OX40 agonist ivuxolimab. The CDR3 loop is CASSSPTGGASYNEQFF. DNA for the CDR3: TGTGCCAGCAGCTCCCCGACAGGGGGTGCCTCCTACAATGAGCAGTTCTTC.